The rows below give T cell receptor beta chains drawn from one sample of a study of CDR3 diversity in severe acne. TCRdb passed the PCR reads through MiXCR, listing each CDR3 protein once. This sample has over 85,000 distinct CDR3 sequences, with under 60% found just once. Input material: blood. The receptors originated from a male donor with acne. Both conserved end residues are trimmed from each CDR3.

j_call	v_call	cdr3_aa
TRBJ1-5	TRBV9	ASSATGSSSYEQYFGPGTRH
TRBJ2-7	TRBV5-6	ASSPRDRGGYEQY
TRBJ2-1	TRBV10-3	AISGGFHLYNEQF
TRBJ2-1	TRBV2	MCLGDSNEQF
TRBJ2-5	TRBV10-2	ASSPSRDRRETQY
TRBJ1-2	TRBV3-1	ASRRGQFYGYT
TRBJ2-7	TRBV7-2	ASSLSLQPSYEQY
TRBJ2-7	TRBV20-1	SARATYGQY
TRBJ1-4	TRBV25-1	ASSGTVPTTVF
TRBJ1-2	TRBV20-1	SATGGHYGYT
TRBJ1-5	TRBV25-1	ASSTGKSQPQH
TRBJ2-7	TRBV6-6	ASSYGGAAYEQY
TRBJ2-5	TRBV5-5	ASSLGFGFETQY
TRBJ2-7	TRBV20-1	SARPLAGSYEQY
TRBJ2-7	TRBV7-2	ASSVDSKERLREQY
TRBJ2-1	TRBV6-1	AGSEVGATGGDEQF
TRBJ2-3	TRBV6-4	ASSDSAGGLDTQY
TRBJ1-1	TRBV12-3/TRBV12-4	ASSLAGRFEAF
TRBJ2-1	TRBV20-1	SARTGLYNEQF
TRBJ2-7	TRBV10-2	ASSESHTGGSEQY
TRBJ1-1	TRBV24-1	ATSLGGGGQAF
TRBJ1-4	TRBV9	ASSVSPGGSEKLF
TRBJ2-1	TRBV2	ASHSGNNEQF
TRBJ2-5	TRBV2	ASSPVGQETQY
TRBJ2-7	TRBV20-1	SATPDSGSEEQY
TRBJ2-6	TRBV15	ATSSFTGSGANVLT
TRBJ2-2	TRBV12-3/TRBV12-4	ASRAPDRENTGELF
TRBJ2-7	TRBV29-1	SVEGTGYEQY
TRBJ2-5	TRBV5-1	ASSPGLAGVGETQY
TRBJ1-5	TRBV11-2	ASSSWTGGSNQPQH
TRBJ2-2	TRBV6-6	ASSSTGTGELF
TRBJ2-5	TRBV9	ASSAEDATQY
TRBJ2-1	TRBV15	ATSPRPGTIGDPNEQF
TRBJ1-5	TRBV9	ASSRGGQFYQPQH
TRBJ2-3	TRBV29-1	SVEGWTGRSTDTQY
TRBJ2-3	TRBV20-1	SAREYRGPTDTQY
TRBJ2-5	TRBV20-1	SARDDSGVGQETQY
TRBJ2-5	TRBV6-6	ASTRGQETQY
TRBJ2-7	TRBV9	ASSRTSGRGPWDEQY
TRBJ1-1	TRBV4-1	ASSARVDTEAF
TRBJ1-1	TRBV25-1	ASSAGNFEAF
TRBJ2-1	TRBV6-4	ASSAGLAGTGEQF
TRBJ1-4	TRBV20-1	SATGIRTGVNEKLF
TRBJ2-1	TRBV20-1	SARSRASYNEQF
TRBJ1-2	TRBV25-1	ASSDRTGFGYGYT
TRBJ2-2	TRBV5-4	ASHSPGLSEGRELF
TRBJ2-3	TRBV28	ASGLAGEGRDTQY
TRBJ1-2	TRBV7-9	ASSETLQGWYGYT
TRBJ1-4	TRBV12-3/TRBV12-4	ASRDREEPEKLF
TRBJ1-2	TRBV4-3	ASSQDRVPTGSYGYT
TRBJ2-1	TRBV6-1	ASSEAGGSYNEQF
TRBJ2-3	TRBV7-6	ASSSPKRTGSTDTQY